This T cell receptor beta chain was sequenced for a study of cytomegalovirus exposure and HLA in healthy donors. The overall study: Around 85 million unique TCR sequences came from HLA-typed donors in an early release.

Study-wide results and caveats: With later analysis, a missense DCLRE1C variant became linked to TCR beta V- and J-gene trimming. In a later analysis, at a false discovery rate of 0.05, roughly 16,000 TCR beta sequences matched HLA alleles.

A word on this clone: Its cognate antigen is unknown.

The length of the CDR3 is 13 residues. Trimming removed 1 base at V and 11 bases at J, with 14 bases between. Germline CDR1 reads MNHEY; CDR2 reads SMNVEV (reference sequence). Both 60 Vbeta primers and 13 Jbeta primers went into the PCR. Only in-frame clones appear in the TCRdb table, and some are missing; sequencing was by immunoSEQ multiplex PCR. Of approximately 150,000 clones in the sample, approximately 84% were seen once. J is TRBJ2-5 and V is TRBV27; D is unresolved. Material: PBMCs. The receptor was isolated from a woman aged 40-49 years in good health and CMV-seronegative. The CDR3 reads CASSLLNRPEQYF. The CDR3 DNA is TGTGCCAGCAGTTTATTGAACCGCCCGGAGCAGTACTTC.